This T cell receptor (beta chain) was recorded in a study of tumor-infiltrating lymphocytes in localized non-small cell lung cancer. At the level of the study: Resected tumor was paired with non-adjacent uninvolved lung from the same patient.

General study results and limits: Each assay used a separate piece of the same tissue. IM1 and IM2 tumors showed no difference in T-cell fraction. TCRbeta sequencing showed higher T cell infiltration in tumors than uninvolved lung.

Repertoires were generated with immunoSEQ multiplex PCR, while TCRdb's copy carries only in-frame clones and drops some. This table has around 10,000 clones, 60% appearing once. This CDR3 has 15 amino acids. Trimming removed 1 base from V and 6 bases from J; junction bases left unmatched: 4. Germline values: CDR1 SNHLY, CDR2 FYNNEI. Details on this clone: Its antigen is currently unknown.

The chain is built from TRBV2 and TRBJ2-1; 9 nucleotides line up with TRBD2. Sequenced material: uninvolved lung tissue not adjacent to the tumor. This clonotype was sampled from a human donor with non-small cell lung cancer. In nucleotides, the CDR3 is TGTGCCAGCAGTGAAGTAGCGGGGGTTCGCAATGAGCAGTTCTTC. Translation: CASSEVAGVRNEQFF.